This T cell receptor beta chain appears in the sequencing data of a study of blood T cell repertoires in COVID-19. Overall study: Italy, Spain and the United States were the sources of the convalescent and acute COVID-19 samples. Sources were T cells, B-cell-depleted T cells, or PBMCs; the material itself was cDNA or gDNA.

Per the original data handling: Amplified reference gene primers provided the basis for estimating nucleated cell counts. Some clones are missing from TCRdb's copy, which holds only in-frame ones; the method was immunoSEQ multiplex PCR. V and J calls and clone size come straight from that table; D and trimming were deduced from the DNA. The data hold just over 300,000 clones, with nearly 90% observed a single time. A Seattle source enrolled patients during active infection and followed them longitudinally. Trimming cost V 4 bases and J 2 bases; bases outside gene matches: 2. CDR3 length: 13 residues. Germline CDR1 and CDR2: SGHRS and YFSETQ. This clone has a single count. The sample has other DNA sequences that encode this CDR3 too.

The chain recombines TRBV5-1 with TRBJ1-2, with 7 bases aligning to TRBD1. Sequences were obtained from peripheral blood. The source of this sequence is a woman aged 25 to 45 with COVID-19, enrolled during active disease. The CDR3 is CASSPTGNYGYTF. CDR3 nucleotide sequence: TGCGCCAGCAGCCCGACAGGGAACTATGGCTACACCTTC.